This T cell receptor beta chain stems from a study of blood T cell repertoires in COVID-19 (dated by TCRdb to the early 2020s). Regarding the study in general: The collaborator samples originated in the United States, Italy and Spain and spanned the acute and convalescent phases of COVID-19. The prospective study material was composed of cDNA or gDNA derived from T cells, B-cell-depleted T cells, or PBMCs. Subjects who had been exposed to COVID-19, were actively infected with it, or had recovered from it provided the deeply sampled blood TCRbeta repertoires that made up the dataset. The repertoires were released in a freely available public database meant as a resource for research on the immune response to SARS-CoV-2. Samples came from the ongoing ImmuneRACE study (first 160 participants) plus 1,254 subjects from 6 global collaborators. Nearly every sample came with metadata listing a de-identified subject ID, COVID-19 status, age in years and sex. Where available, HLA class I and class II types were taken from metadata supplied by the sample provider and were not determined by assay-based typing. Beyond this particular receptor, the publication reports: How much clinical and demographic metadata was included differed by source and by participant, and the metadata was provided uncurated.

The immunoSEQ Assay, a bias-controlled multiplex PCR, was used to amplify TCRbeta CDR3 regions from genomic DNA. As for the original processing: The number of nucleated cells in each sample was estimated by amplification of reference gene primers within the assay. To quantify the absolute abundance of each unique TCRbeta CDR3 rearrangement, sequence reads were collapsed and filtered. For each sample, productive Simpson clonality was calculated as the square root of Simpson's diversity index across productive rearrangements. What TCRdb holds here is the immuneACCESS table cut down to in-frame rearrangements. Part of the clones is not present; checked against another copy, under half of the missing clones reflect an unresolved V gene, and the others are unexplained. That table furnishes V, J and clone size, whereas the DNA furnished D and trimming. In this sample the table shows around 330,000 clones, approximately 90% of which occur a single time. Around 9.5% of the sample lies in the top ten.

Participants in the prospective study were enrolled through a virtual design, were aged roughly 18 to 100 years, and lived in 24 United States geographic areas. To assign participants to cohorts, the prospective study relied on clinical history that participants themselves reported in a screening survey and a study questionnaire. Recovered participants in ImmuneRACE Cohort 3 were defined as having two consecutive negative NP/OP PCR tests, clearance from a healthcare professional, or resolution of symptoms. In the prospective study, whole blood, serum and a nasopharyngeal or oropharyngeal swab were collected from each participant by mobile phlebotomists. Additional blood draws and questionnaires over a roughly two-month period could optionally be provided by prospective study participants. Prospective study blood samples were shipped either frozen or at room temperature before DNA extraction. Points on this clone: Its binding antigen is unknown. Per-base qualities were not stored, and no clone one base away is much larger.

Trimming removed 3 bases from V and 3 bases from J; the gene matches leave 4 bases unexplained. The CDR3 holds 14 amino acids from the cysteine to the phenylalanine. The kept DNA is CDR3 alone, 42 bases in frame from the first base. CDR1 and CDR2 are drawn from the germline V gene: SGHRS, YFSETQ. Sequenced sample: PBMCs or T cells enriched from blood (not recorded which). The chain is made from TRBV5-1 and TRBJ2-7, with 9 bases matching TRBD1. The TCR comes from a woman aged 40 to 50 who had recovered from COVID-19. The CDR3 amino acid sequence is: CASSSQGQGYEQYF. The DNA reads TGCGCCAGCAGCTCTCAGGGACAGGGCTACGAGCAGTACTTC.